One sample yielded the 8 T cell receptor beta chains listed below, sequenced in a study of early T cells in non-severe SARS-CoV-2 infection. TCRdb fed the 5' RACE reads into MiXCR, producing one record per CDR3 protein. The data show around 63,000 distinct CDR3 sequences, about 6% seen once. Material: whole blood, obtained at baseline. All receptors come from an adult who was a healthcare worker with PCR-confirmed SARS-CoV-2 infection or an uninfected control (not recorded which).

The V and J genes are TRBV11-2 and TRBJ2-3; possible D gene TRBD1, 6 bases. V was clipped by 4 bases and J by 1 base, with 15 bases between them. In germline, CDR1 is SGHAT, CDR2 FQNNGV. The CDR3 contains 16 residues. Here the CDR3 reads CASSYGTYGRTDTQYF. The DNA of the CDR3 is TGTGCCAGCAGCTACGGGACATACGGGCGCACAGATACGCAGTATTTT.

The chain has TRBV21-1 and TRBJ1-2. TRBV21-1 is recorded as a pseudogene. CDR3 length equals 14 residues. The CDR3 DNA reads TGTGCCAGCAGCAAAAACCGGTACTGCTATGGCTACACCTTC. Encoded protein: CASSKNRYCYGYTF.

This clonotype was recorded at least ten times. J is TRBJ1-1 and V is TRBV5-5; 7 bases are shared with TRBD1. Germline-derived CDR1 and CDR2 are SGHKS and YYEKEE (reference sequence). J gave up 2 bases and V 5 bases, and 6 bases lay outside the gene matches. The length of the CDR3 is 14 residues. The CDR3 is CASRRDSHNTEAFF. DNA of the CDR3: TGTGCCAGCAGGCGGGACAGTCATAACACTGAAGCTTTCTTT.

This clonotype occurred many times. The chain couples TRBV18 to TRBJ2-3; D call uncertain. V lost 6 bases and J lost 4, with 8 bases in between. This CDR3 is 12 amino acids long. Germline CDR1 KGHSH, CDR2 LQKENI. DNA of the CDR3: TGTGCCAGCTCGAAGAAGGCAGATACGCAGTATTTT. This sequence encodes CASSKKADTQYF.

At least ten counts were recorded for this clonotype. This rearrangement joins TRBV12-3 or TRBV12-4 to TRBJ2-1; D perhaps matches TRBD2 (5 bases). The CDR3 length is 13 residues. The germline V and J ends were trimmed by 9 bases and 8 bases, with 17 bases remaining between them. The CDR3 sequence: CASRLSFVDEQFF. In nucleotides, the CDR3 is TGTGCCAGTAGACTAAGTTTTGTCGATGAGCAGTTCTTC.

This clonotype showed up many times. This chain joins TRBV12-3 or TRBV12-4 and TRBJ2-2, with 8 bases fitting TRBD2. Unmatched junction bases numbered 14, after V lost 5 bases and J lost 6 bases. The CDR3 spans 17 residues. Written as DNA, the CDR3 is TGTGCCAGCAGTCCCCTCCGACTCAGCGGGAGTTCCGGGGAGCTGTTTTTT. It is translated as CASSPLRLSGSSGELFF.

This clonotype appeared many times. The chain joins TRBV27 to TRBJ1-6; D is undetermined. The V end was cut by 2 bases, the J end by 4 bases, with 6 bases between. Germline V gene data show CDR1 as MNHEY and CDR2 as SMNVEV (reference sequence). The CDR3 covers 14 residues. This CDR3 is CASSLNQYNSPLHF. The DNA for the CDR3 is TGTGCCAGCAGTTTAAATCAGTATAATTCACCCCTCCACTTT.

This clonotype was seen many times. The chain is built from TRBV29-1 and TRBJ1-5; a weak D match, TRBD1 (6 bases). The CDR3 sequence is 13 residues long. Germline V gene lookup returns CDR1 SQVTM and CDR2 ANQGSEA. Trimming cost V 6 bases and J 2 bases, with 11 bases left between them. The CDR3 reads CSVGGTRNQPQHF. CDR3 sequence (DNA): TGCAGCGTCGGGGGGACACGCAATCAGCCCCAGCATTTT. Based on the CDR3 plus reference TRBV29-1 and TRBJ1-5, the full variable domain is SAVISQKPSRDICQRGTSLTIQCQVDSQVTMMFWYRQQPGQSLTLIATANQGSEATYESGFVIDKFPISRPNLTFSTLTVSNMSPEDSSIYLCSVGGTRNQPQHFGDGTRLSIL.